The source of this T cell receptor beta chain is a study of blood T cell repertoires in COVID-19 (TCRdb year 2020). With regard to the full study: Collaborator samples came from the United States, Italy and Spain and covered acute and convalescent phases of COVID-19. The prospective study material was composed of cDNA or gDNA derived from T cells, B-cell-depleted T cells, or PBMCs. A freely available public database, intended as a resource for researchers studying the immune response to SARS-CoV-2, is where the repertoires were released. Nearly every sample came with metadata listing a de-identified subject ID, COVID-19 status, age in years and sex. HLA class I and class II types, where available, came from metadata supplied by the sample provider rather than from assay-based typing. Subjects who had been exposed to COVID-19, were actively infected with it, or had recovered from it provided the deeply sampled blood TCRbeta repertoires that made up the dataset. Samples were obtained from the ongoing ImmuneRACE study (first 160 participants) and from roughly 1,300 subjects provided by 6 global collaborators. What the work shows at the level of the full study, not this receptor alone: How much clinical and demographic metadata was included differed by source and by participant, and the metadata was provided uncurated.

Each collaborating institution followed its own protocols to collect whole blood in K2EDTA tubes. For TCRbeta analysis, collaborator samples were shipped as frozen whole blood, as isolated PBMCs, or as DNA extracted from either sample type. The immunoSEQ Assay, a bias-controlled multiplex PCR, was used to amplify TCRbeta CDR3 regions from genomic DNA. In the original analysis: The number of nucleated cells in each sample was estimated from the amplification of reference gene primers within the assay. To quantify the absolute abundance of each unique TCRbeta CDR3 rearrangement, sequence reads were collapsed and filtered. Productive Simpson clonality was computed per sample as the square root of Simpson's diversity index over productive rearrangements. TCRdb took this table from immuneACCESS and kept in-frame rearrangements with V and J called. Such tables lack part of the clones; where checked against another copy, unresolved V genes explain under half of the gap, and the rest is unexplained. D and trimming come from the DNA, and the V and J calls and clone size come from that table. The sample has tens of thousands of clones on record, 82% of them singletons. Of the sample, roughly an eighth is held by the ten largest clones.

Comment on this clone: What antigen it recognizes has not been identified. No much larger clone exists at a distance of one base, and base qualities are not known.

The CDR3 goes from the cysteine to the phenylalanine over 15 residues. Kept here is only the CDR3 DNA, which spans 45 bases and is read in frame from base 1. For this chain, trimming is 1 base at the V end and 4 bases at the J end, and the number of junction bases without a gene match is 2. CDR1 and CDR2, looked up from the germline V gene, are SGHVS and FQNEAQ. This sequence uses TRBV7-8 and TRBJ2-5; the junction holds 11 bases that match TRBD1. Sequences were obtained from peripheral blood. This receptor was obtained from a human donor with acute or convalescent COVID-19. The donor label of this sample is uncertain. The nucleotide sequence reads as follows: TGTGCCAGCAGCTTAGGAGGACAGGGGGCAGAGACCCAGTACTTC. Translated, this gives CASSLGGQGAETQYF.